These T cell receptor beta chains were read from a single sample in a study of cytomegalovirus exposure and HLA in healthy donors. The table came from immunoSEQ multiplex PCR; TCRdb's copy has only in-frame clones and leaves some out. The sample carries 250,000 to 300,000 clones, almost 90% recorded once. The source material was PBMCs. Receptor source: a woman aged 18-35 years in good health and CMV-seronegative. Each CDR3 is given with its conserved first and last residue. The D gene is left open where the match is weak. Clone size is not always given. Where it is, it says once, few, many or a class for expanded clones.

>TRBD2|NA|TRBJ2-1|TRBV4-3
CASSQENAGGSYNEQFF
TGCGCCAGCAGCCAAGAAAATGCGGGGGGAAGCTACAATGAGCAGTTCTTC
>NA|few|TRBJ1-2|TRBV27
CASSSTGKGYTF
TGTGCCAGCAGCTCCACAGGGAAAGGCTACACCTTC
>NA|NA|TRBJ2-5|TRBV14
CASSQAPSRQETQYF
TGTGCCAGCAGCCAAGCTCCCAGCAGGCAAGAGACCCAGTACTTC
>TRBD2|NA|TRBJ2-5|TRBV11-2
CASSLRIAGIQETQYF
TGTGCCAGCAGCTTAAGGATAGCGGGGATCCAAGAGACCCAGTACTTC
>TRBD1|NA|TRBJ2-2|TRBV7-2
CASSPGQGSTGELFF
TGTGCCAGCAGCCCGGGACAGGGGAGTACCGGGGAGCTGTTTTTT
>TRBD2|NA|TRBJ2-7|TRBV27
CASSRMSGGLDEQYF
TGTGCCAGCAGTCGGATGAGCGGGGGCTTAGACGAGCAGTACTTC
>NA|NA|TRBJ2-1|TRBV9
CASSDSPSSYNEQFF
TGTGCCAGCAGCGATTCACCGAGCTCCTACAATGAGCAGTTCTTC
>TRBD2|NA|TRBJ2-3|TRBV11-2
CASSLDHQTSGGKQYF
TGTGCCAGCAGCTTAGATCATCAAACTAGCGGGGGTAAGCAGTATTTT
>TRBD2|NA|TRBJ2-1|TRBV11-2
CASSLGRGGLNNEQFF
TGTGCCAGCAGCTTAGGTCGCGGGGGGCTCAACAATGAGCAGTTCTTC
>NA|NA|TRBJ2-7|TRBV7-9
CASSLGLSYEQYF
TGTGCCAGCAGCTTAGGACTTTCCTACGAGCAGTACTTC
>TRBD1|NA|TRBJ2-3|TRBV7-2
CASSRSGTGTTDTQYF
TGTGCCAGCAGCCGCTCCGGGACAGGGACGACAGATACGCAGTATTTT